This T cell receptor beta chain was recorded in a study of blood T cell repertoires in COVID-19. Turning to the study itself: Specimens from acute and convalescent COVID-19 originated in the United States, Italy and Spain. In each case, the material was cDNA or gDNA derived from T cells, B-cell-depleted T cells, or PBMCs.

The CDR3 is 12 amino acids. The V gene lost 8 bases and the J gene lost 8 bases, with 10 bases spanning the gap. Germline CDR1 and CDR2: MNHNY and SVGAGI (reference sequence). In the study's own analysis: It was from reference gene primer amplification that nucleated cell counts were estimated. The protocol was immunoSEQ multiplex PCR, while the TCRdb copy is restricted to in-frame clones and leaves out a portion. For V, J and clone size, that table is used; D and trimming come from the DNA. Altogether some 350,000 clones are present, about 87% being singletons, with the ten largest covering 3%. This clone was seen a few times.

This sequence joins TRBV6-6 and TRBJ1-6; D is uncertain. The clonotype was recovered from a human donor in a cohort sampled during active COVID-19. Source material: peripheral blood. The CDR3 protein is CASGVVDSPLHF. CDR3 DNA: TGTGCCAGCGGAGTGGTCGATTCACCCCTCCACTTT.